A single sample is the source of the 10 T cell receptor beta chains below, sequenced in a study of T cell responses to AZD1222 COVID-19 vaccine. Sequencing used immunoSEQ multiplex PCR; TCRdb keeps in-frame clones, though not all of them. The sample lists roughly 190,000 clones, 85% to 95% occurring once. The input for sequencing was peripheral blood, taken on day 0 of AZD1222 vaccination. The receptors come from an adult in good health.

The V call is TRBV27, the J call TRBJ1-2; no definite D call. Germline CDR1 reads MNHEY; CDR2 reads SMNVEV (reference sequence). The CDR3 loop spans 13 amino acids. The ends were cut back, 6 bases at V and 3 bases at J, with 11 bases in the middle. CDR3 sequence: CASRFTTDYGYTF. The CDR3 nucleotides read TGTGCCAGCAGATTTACAACCGACTATGGCTACACCTTC.

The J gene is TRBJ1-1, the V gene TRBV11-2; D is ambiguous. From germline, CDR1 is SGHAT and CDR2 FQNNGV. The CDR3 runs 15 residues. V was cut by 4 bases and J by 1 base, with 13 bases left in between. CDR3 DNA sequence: TGTGCCAGCAGCTCACGGCGACCAGAGAACACTGAAGCTTTCTTT. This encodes CASSSRRPENTEAFF.

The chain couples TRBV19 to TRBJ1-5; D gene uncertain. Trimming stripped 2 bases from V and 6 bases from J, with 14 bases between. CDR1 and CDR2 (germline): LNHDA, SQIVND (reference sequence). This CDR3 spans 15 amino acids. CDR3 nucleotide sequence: TGTGCCAGTAGTATACGGGCCGGGAGCGGTCAGCCCCAGCATTTT. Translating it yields CASSIRAGSGQPQHF.

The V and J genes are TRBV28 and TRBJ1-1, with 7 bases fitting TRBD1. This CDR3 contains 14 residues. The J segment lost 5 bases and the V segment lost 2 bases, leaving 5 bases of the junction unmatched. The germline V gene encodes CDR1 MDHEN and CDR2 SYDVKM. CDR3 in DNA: TGTGCCAGCAGTTTACCAGGGGGAAAGACTGAAGCTTTCTTT. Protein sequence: CASSLPGGKTEAFF.

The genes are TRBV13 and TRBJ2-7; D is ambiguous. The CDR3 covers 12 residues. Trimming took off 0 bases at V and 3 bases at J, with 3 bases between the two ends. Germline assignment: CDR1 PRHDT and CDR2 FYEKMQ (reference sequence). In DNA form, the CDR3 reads TGTGCCAGCAGCTTAGGGGGCTACGAGCAGTACTTC. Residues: CASSLGGYEQYF.

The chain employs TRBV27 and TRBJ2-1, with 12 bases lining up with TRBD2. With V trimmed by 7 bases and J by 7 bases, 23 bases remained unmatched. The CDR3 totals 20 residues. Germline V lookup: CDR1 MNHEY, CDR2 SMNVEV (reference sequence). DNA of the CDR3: TGTGCCAGCACCTTGAGGGGGGCGGCCCCACTAGCGGGAGGATCGAATGAGCAGTTCTTC. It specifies CASTLRGAAPLAGGSNEQFF.

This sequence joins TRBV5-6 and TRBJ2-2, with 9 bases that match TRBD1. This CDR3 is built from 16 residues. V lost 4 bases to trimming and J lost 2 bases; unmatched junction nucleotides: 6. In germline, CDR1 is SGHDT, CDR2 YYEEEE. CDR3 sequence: CASSVNRGLNTGELFF. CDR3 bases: TGTGCCAGCAGCGTGAACAGGGGGCTCAACACCGGGGAGCTGTTTTTT. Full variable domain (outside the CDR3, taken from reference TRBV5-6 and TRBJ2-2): DAGVTQSPTHLIKTRGQQVTLRCSPKSGHDTVSWYQQALGQGPQFIFQYYEEEERQRGNFPDRFSGHQFPNYSSELNVNALLLGDSALYLCASSVNRGLNTGELFFGEGSRLTVL.

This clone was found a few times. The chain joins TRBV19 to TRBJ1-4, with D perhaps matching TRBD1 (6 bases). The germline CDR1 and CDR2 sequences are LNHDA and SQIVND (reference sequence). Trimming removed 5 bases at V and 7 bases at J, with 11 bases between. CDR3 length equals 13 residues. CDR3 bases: TGTGCCAGTAGTGTAACAGGGAGTGAAAAACTGTTTTTT. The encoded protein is CASSVTGSEKLFF.

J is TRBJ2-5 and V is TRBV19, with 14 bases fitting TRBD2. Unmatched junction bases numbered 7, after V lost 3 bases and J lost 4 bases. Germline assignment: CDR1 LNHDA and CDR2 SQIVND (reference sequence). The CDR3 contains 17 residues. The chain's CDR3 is CASSIGLAGGLVETQYF. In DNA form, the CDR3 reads TGTGCCAGTAGTATCGGACTAGCGGGAGGATTGGTAGAGACCCAGTACTTC.

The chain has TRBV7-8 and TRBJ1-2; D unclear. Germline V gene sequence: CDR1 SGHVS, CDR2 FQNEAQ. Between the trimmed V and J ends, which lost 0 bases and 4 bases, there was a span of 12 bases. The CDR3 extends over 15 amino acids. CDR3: CASSLARGRGYGYTF. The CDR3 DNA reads TGTGCCAGCAGCTTAGCGCGGGGTCGGGGCTATGGCTACACCTTC.